This T cell receptor beta chain was sequenced for a study of T cells after posttransplantation cyclophosphamide. Study results and limitations: Blood and skin or GI T cell repertoires showed limited TRB overlap. Recipient CMV seropositivity and CMV reactivation strongly tracked TRB clonality. Later post-transplant blood repertoires were often dominated by donor CD8+ memory clones.

The CDR3 is made up of 12 amino acids. Germline V gives CDR1 MNHNY, CDR2 SVGAGI (reference sequence). The V and J ends lost 5 bases and 7 bases respectively, with 11 bases between them. In its sample, this clone was seen once. Its antigen is not identified. Data came from immunoSEQ multiplex PCR; TCRdb stores just in-frame clones and leaves some out. The data show about 5,400 clones, approximately 94% seen once. The chain uses TRBV6-6 and TRBJ1-2, with D hard to call. The TCR was taken from a woman aged 55-70 years in good health, CMV-negative, and a related stem cell transplant donor. Material for sequencing was CD4+ T cells sorted from bone marrow. The CDR3 loop is CASSRGLSGYTF. In DNA form, the CDR3 reads TGTGCCAGCAGTCGCGGACTCAGTGGCTACACCTTC.